The 27 T cell receptor beta chains given below trace back to one sample, sequenced in a study of liver allograft versus peripheral blood T cells. About the study: Transplanted-liver T cell receptor repertoires were compared with recipients' peripheral blood repertoires.

TCRdb re-called the reads with MiXCR, one entry per CDR3 protein. The sample contains over 750 distinct CDR3 sequences, 13% to 15% of which appear only once. The receptors originated from a human patient who had a liver transplant. These T cells may partly come from the graft donor.

This clonotype has more than one count but fewer than ten. The J gene is TRBJ2-3, the V gene TRBV6-5, with 11 bases lining up with TRBD1. Germline values: CDR1 MNHEY, CDR2 SVGAGI. CDR3 length: 16 amino acids. Trimming took 0 bases from V and 8 from J; bases not matched to a gene: 7. The CDR3 DNA is TGTGCCAGCAGTTACTCCGGGACAGGGGGGATTCGTACGCAGTATTTT. Protein product: CASSYSGTGGIRTQYF.

V is TRBV2 and J is TRBJ2-1; D perhaps matches TRBD2 (6 bases). Germline assignment: CDR1 SNHLY and CDR2 FYNNEI. The V end lost 4 bases, the J end lost 0 bases, and 13 bases lay between the germline ends. The CDR3 extends over 16 amino acids. CDR3 region: CASSVPLAPSYNEQFF. The DNA of the CDR3 is TGTGCCAGCAGTGTTCCTCTAGCGCCCTCCTACAATGAGCAGTTCTTC.

Concerning this clonotype itself: One base away lies a much larger clone, so this may be a sequencing read error. The chain couples TRBV7-2 to TRBJ2-7; 7 nucleotides line up with TRBD1. Germline CDR1 reads SGHTA; CDR2 reads FQGNSA. The CDR3 loop spans 15 amino acids. Trimming at V came to 4 bases and at J to 4 bases, leaving 10 bases not matched to a gene. CDR3 in DNA: TGTGCCAGCAGCTACGGACAGGCGGTATCGTACGAGCAGTACTTC. This encodes CASSYGQAVSYEQYF.

In its sample, this clonotype ranks as medium-sized (0.01 to 0.1%). This sequence joins TRBV5-6 and TRBJ2-5; TRBD1 might be the D (7 bases). The germline gives CDR1 SGHDT, CDR2 YYEEEE. This CDR3 region has 13 residues. Trimming stripped 6 bases from V and 5 bases from J, with 14 bases between. CDR3 amino acids: CASTMTGRETQYF. CDR3 nucleotides: TGTGCCAGCACCATGACAGGGAGGGAGACCCAGTACTTC. Supplemented by reference TRBV5-6 and TRBJ2-5, the full variable domain reads DAGVTQSPTHLIKTRGQQVTLRCSPKSGHDTVSWYQQALGQGPQFIFQYYEEEERQRGNFPDRFSGHQFPNYSSELNVNALLLGDSALYLCASTMTGRETQYFGPGTRLLVL.

This clonotype is deemed medium-sized. The rearrangement links TRBV6-6 to TRBJ2-2; no clear D gene. The CDR3 extends over 10 amino acids. Germline values: CDR1 MNHNY, CDR2 SVGAGI (reference sequence). Trimming removed 11 bases at V and 5 bases at J, with 6 bases between. DNA of the CDR3: TGTGCCGCCTCGACCGGGGAGCTGTTTTTT. Amino acid sequence: CAASTGELFF.

The rearrangement links TRBV5-4 to TRBJ2-3; D remains unclear. This CDR3 has 12 residues. Germline V lookup: CDR1 SGHNT, CDR2 YYREEE (reference sequence). V was clipped by 0 bases and J by 4 bases, with 3 bases between them. The CDR3 here is CASSLEADTQYF. For the CDR3, the DNA is TGTGCCAGCAGCTTGGAGGCAGATACGCAGTATTTT.

This clonotype occurred a few times. The chain joins TRBV7-9 to TRBJ2-5; D is ambiguous. The germline CDR1 and CDR2 sequences are SEHNR and FQNEAQ (reference sequence). V shed 1 base and J shed 4 bases, with 4 bases lying between them. The CDR3 is 12 residues long. The CDR3 sequence: CASSLVSETQYF. The DNA of the CDR3 is TGTGCCAGCAGCTTAGTGTCAGAGACCCAGTACTTC.

This clonotype is labeled medium-sized. This chain uses TRBV7-9 with TRBJ1-1, with D perhaps TRBD1 (5 bases). Germline loops: CDR1 SEHNR, CDR2 FQNEAQ (reference sequence). The CDR3 sequence is 16 residues long. The V and J ends lost 1 base and 8 bases respectively, with 20 bases between them. CDR3 nucleotide sequence: TGTGCCAGCAGCTTAGAGGTAGGACCCACGGGGCGAGAAGCTTTCTTT. This codes for CASSLEVGPTGREAFF.

This clonotype is labeled as medium-sized (0.01 to 0.1%). V gene TRBV5-6 combines with J gene TRBJ2-1; D possibly uses TRBD1 or TRBD2 (6 bases each). This CDR3 contains 12 residues. Trimming shortened V by 4 bases and J by 7 bases, and 9 bases separated the two germline ends. Germline V CDR1 and CDR2: SGHDT, YYEEEE. The DNA for the CDR3 is TGTGCCAGCAGCGGGGGGCTTAATGAGCAGTTCTTC. Translation gives CASSGGLNEQFF. Full variable domain (outside the CDR3, taken from reference TRBV5-6 and TRBJ2-1): DAGVTQSPTHLIKTRGQQVTLRCSPKSGHDTVSWYQQALGQGPQFIFQYYEEEERQRGNFPDRFSGHQFPNYSSELNVNALLLGDSALYLCASSGGLNEQFFGPGTRLTVL.

This clonotype is judged medium-sized. The V gene is TRBV7-9, the J gene TRBJ2-7; TRBD1 aligns across 9 bases. Germline trimming cut 3 bases from V and 2 bases from J; bases unmatched to any gene: 5. This CDR3 contains 15 residues. Germline V lookup: CDR1 SEHNR, CDR2 FQNEAQ (reference sequence). For the CDR3, the DNA is TGTGCCAGCAGCTTTTCCGGGACAGGGACCTACGAGCAGTACTTC. Its translation is CASSFSGTGTYEQYF.

Concerning this clonotype itself: It may be a read error: a sequence one base away is much more abundant. This sequence joins TRBV20-1 and TRBJ2-7; the match to TRBD1 covers 7 bases. CDR3 length: 13 residues. Germline-derived CDR1 and CDR2 are DFQATT and SNEGSKA (reference sequence). Unmatched junction bases numbered 1, after V lost 0 bases and J lost 2 bases. The CDR3 here is CSARDGQAYEQYV. The CDR3 DNA reads TGCAGTGCTAGAGACGGACAGGCCTACGAGCAGTACGTC.

This chain connects TRBV7-2 to TRBJ2-1; D remains unclear. CDR3 size: 15 residues. Germline V gene sequence: CDR1 SGHTA, CDR2 FQGNSA. Between the trimmed V and J ends, which lost 5 bases and 2 bases, there was a span of 13 bases. The CDR3 DNA reads TGTGCCAGCAGCCCCGCGAGTGGGGCCTACAATGAGCAGTTCTTC. Amino acid sequence: CASSPASGAYNEQFF.

The chain has TRBV2 and TRBJ2-3; 12 bases align to TRBD1. The V gene end was trimmed by 9 bases and the J gene end by 7 bases; junction bases not matched to a gene: 8. CDR1 and CDR2 (germline): SNHLY, FYNNEI. The CDR3 totals 14 residues. This chain's CDR3 is CASWGGQGAHTQYF. The DNA for the CDR3 is TGTGCCAGTTGGGGGGGACAGGGGGCTCATACGCAGTATTTT.

By sample share, this clonotype is medium-sized (0.01 to 0.1%). This chain connects TRBV24-1 to TRBJ2-5; the D gene is possibly TRBD1 (5 bases). This CDR3 is 15 amino acids long. V was clipped by 0 bases and J by 1 base, with 8 bases between them. CDR1 KGHDR and CDR2 SFDVKD come from the germline V gene. For the CDR3, the DNA is TGTGCCACCAGTGATTTGGGGGCAGGCCAAGAGACCCAGTACTTC. It encodes CATSDLGAGQETQYF.

This clonotype is medium-sized in the sample. The chain is built from TRBV6-6 and TRBJ2-1; the match to TRBD2 covers 9 bases. This CDR3 is built from 18 residues. Germline-derived CDR1 and CDR2 are MNHNY and SVGAGI (reference sequence). After removal of 0 bases from V and 0 bases from J, the junction contained 6 bases not matched to a gene. The CDR3 region has the DNA TGTGCCAGCAGTTACTCAGGGGCTAGCGGGGCCTCCTACAATGAGCAGTTCTTC. Its translation is CASSYSGASGASYNEQFF.

This clonotype is medium-sized by share. The J gene is TRBJ1-4, the V gene TRBV19, with 9 positions matching TRBD1. CDR3 length equals 14 residues. CDR1 and CDR2 (germline): LNHDA, SQIVND (reference sequence). The trim removed 5 bases at V and 7 bases at J, leaving 5 bases unmatched. The CDR3 DNA reads TGTGCCAGTAGTTCCGGGACAGGGACTGAAAAACTGTTTTTT. Amino acids: CASSSGTGTEKLFF.

This clonotype is large within its sample. The genes are TRBV6-5 and TRBJ1-2, with 9 bases fitting TRBD1. This CDR3 spans 16 amino acids. V gave up 5 bases and J gave up 4 bases; unmatched junction bases: 11. CDR1 and CDR2 from the germline V gene are MNHEY and SVGAGI. The CDR3 DNA reads as TGTGCCAGCAGTCCTCAAACGGGGACAGGGAGCTATGGCTACACCTTC. The encoded protein is CASSPQTGTGSYGYTF.

This clonotype was counted a single time. It differs at one base from a far larger clone, so likely a read error. The J gene is TRBJ1-2, the V gene TRBV6-6; no firm D call. Germline lookup yields CDR1 MNHNY and CDR2 SVGAGI (reference sequence). The CDR3 loop spans 15 amino acids. Trimming took 5 bases from V and 5 from J, leaving 18 bases between them. CDR3 nucleotides: TGTGCCAGCAGTGAAGTTCGACTGGGAGATTATGGCTACACCTTC. Its translation: CASSEVRLGDYGYTF.

The chain uses TRBV29-1 and TRBJ2-1; perhaps TRBD2 as D (5 bases). The germline V gene has CDR1 SQVTM and CDR2 ANQGSEA. CDR3 size: 12 residues. V lost 6 bases and J lost 12, with 18 bases in between. The CDR3 loop is CSVPPGSGTQFF. The CDR3 nucleotides are TGCAGCGTCCCCCCAGGCAGCGGTACGCAGTTCTTC.

This clonotype ranks as medium-sized. The V call is TRBV30, the J call TRBJ1-1; 12 bases match TRBD1. In germline, CDR1 is GTSNPN, CDR2 SVGIG (reference sequence). V was clipped by 3 bases and J by 11 bases; unmatched bases: 7. The length of the CDR3 is 13 residues. This CDR3 is CAWRGQGAREAFF. For the CDR3, the DNA is TGTGCCTGGAGGGGACAGGGGGCCAGGGAGGCTTTCTTT.

By proportion, this clonotype is large (0.1 to 1%). CDR3 in DNA: TGTGCCAGCAGTTACACCAACTATGGCTACACCTTC. Translated: CASSYTNYGYTF. This rearrangement joins TRBV6-2 or TRBV6-3 to TRBJ1-2; D gene uncertain. Germline values: CDR1 MNHEY, CDR2 SVGEGT. The CDR3 spans 12 residues. V was pared by 2 bases and J by 2 bases, with 3 bases between.

The V call is TRBV19, the J call TRBJ2-2; the match to TRBD2 covers 7 bases. This CDR3 has 12 residues. Trimming took 11 bases from V and 0 from J; bases not matched to a gene: 0. Germline V gene data show CDR1 as LNHDA and CDR2 as SQIVND (reference sequence). The CDR3 region has the DNA TGTGCCCTAGCGGCGAACACCGGGGAGCTGTTTTTT. This gives the protein CALAANTGELFF.

This clonotype was found a few times. The chain uses TRBV12-3 or TRBV12-4 and TRBJ2-3; 8 nucleotides line up with TRBD2. The CDR3 is 15 residues long. V shed 7 bases, J shed 4 bases, and the junction held 10 bases outside the gene matches. CDR3 residues: CASTRTSSTPDTQYF. CDR3 sequence (DNA): TGTGCCAGCACCAGGACTAGCTCCACCCCAGATACGCAGTATTTT.

This clonotype counts as medium-sized. This chain joins TRBV6-6 and TRBJ1-1; 9 bases are shared with TRBD1. This CDR3 contains 14 residues. The V segment lost 10 bases and the J segment 1 base; nucleotides outside the gene matches: 7. Germline V CDR1 and CDR2: MNHNY, SVGAGI (reference sequence). The CDR3: CATRTGERNTEAFF. DNA of the CDR3: TGTGCCACTCGGACAGGGGAGAGGAACACTGAAGCTTTCTTT.

In its sample, this clonotype is medium-sized (0.01 to 0.1%). The chain uses TRBV20-1 and TRBJ2-7; 10 bases match TRBD1. The V and J ends lost 5 bases and 4 bases, in that order; junction bases with no gene match: 5. The CDR3 loop spans 13 amino acids. Germline V CDR1 and CDR2: DFQATT, SNEGSKA (reference sequence). The CDR3 DNA reads as TGCAGTGCTTCGACAGGGGGCGCGTACGAGCAGTACTTC. Its protein is CSASTGGAYEQYF.

This clonotype was seen a handful of times. The rearrangement uses TRBV9 and TRBJ2-7; no clear D. Germline CDR1 SGDLS, CDR2 YYNGEE. V lost 4 bases to trimming and J lost 4 bases, with 9 bases between them. The CDR3 runs to 12 residues. CDR3 sequence: CASSMDGYEQYF. CDR3 DNA: TGTGCCAGCAGCATGGACGGTTACGAGCAGTACTTC.

By its share, this clonotype is medium-sized. The chain joins TRBV14 to TRBJ2-3, with a possible D match to TRBD2 (6 bases). V dropped 4 bases and J dropped 4 bases, with 9 bases sitting between them. The CDR3 has 13 amino acids. CDR1 SGHDN and CDR2 FVKESK come from the germline V gene. The CDR3, as DNA: TGTGCCAGCAGCCCATGGGGGGCAGATACGCAGTATTTT. Translation gives CASSPWGADTQYF.